The present T cell receptor beta chain was sequenced within a study of blood T cell repertoires in COVID-19. Sequencing used immunoSEQ multiplex PCR; TCRdb keeps in-frame clones, though not all of them. In the table there are under 500,000 clones, around 89% of which are singletons. The CDR3 spans 16 residues. Losses at the gene ends were 5 bases for V and 1 base for J; bases not matched to a gene: 6. CDR1 and CDR2 from the germline V gene are MNHEY and SMNVEV (reference sequence). The clonotype originates from a woman in her twenties or thirties with acute or convalescent COVID-19. The sequenced sample consisted of peripheral blood. The chain couples TRBV27 to TRBJ2-3; TRBD2 matches 10 bases. For the CDR3, the DNA is TGTGCCAGCAGTCCTTACCTAGCGGGGGGCACAGATACGCAGTATTTT. It is translated as CASSPYLAGGTDTQYF.